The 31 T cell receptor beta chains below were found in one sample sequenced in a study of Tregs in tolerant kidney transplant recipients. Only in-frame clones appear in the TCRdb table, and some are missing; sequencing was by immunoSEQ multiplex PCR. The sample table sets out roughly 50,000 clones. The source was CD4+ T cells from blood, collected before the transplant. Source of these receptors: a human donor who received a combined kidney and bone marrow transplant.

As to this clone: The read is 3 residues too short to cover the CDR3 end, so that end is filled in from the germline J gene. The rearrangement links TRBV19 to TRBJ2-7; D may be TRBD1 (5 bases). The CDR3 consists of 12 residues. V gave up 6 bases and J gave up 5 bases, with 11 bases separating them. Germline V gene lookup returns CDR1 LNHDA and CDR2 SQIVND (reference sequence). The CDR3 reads CASSSGSHEQYF. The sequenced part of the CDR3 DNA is TGTGCCAGTAGCTCAGGGTCCCACGAG.

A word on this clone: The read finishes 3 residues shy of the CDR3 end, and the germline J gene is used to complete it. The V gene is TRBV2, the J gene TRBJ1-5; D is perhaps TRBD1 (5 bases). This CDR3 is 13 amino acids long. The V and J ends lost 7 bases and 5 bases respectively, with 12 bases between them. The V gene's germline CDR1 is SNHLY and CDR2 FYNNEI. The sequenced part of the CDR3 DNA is TGTGCCAGCACGACTCGGGGGGATCAGCCC. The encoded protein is CASTTRGDQP. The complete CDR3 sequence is CASTTRGDQPQHF. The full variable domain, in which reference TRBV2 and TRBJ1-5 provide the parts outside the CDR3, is EPEVTQTPSHQVTQMGQEVILRCVPISNHLYFYWYRQILGQKVEFLVSFYNNEISEKSEIFDDQFSVERPDGSNFTLKIRSTKLEDSAMYFCASTTRGDQPQHFGDGTRLSIL.

The CDR3 spells CASSLAWGSEAFF. Partial CDR3 DNA: TGTGCCAGCAGCTTGGCCTGGGGCAGTGAA. V and J are TRBV7-9 and TRBJ1-1; a possible D gene is TRBD1 (5 bases). The read terminates 3 residues ahead of where the CDR3 ends, so the germline J gene completes it. This CDR3 contains 13 residues. Germline lookup yields CDR1 SEHNR and CDR2 FQNEAQ (reference sequence). Trimming removed 3 bases from V and 7 bases from J, with 12 bases in between.

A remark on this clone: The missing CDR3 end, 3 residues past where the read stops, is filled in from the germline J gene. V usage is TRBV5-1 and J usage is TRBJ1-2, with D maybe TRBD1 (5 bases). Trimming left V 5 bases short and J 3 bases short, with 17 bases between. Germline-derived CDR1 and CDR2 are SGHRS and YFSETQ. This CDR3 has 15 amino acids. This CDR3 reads CASSPGVAGDYGYTF. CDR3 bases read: TGCGCCAGCAGTCCGGGGGTGGCAGGTGACTATGGC.

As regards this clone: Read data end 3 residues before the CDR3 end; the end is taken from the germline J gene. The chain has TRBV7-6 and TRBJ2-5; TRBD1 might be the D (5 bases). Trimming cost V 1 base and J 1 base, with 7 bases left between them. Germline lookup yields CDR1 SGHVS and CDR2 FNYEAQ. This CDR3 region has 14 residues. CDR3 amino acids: CASSLGTLQETQYF. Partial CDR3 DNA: TGTGCCAGCAGCTTAGGGACACTCCAAGAGACC.

This CDR3 reads CASSALEDTQYF. The sequenced part of the CDR3 DNA is TGTGCCAGCAGTGCTCTAGAAGATACG. The rearrangement uses TRBV2 and TRBJ2-3; D ambiguous. Read sequence stops 3 residues before the CDR3 end, and the germline J gene provides the missing end. V lost 4 bases, J lost 5 bases, and 7 bases lay in between. Germline V gene sequence: CDR1 SNHLY, CDR2 FYNNEI. The CDR3 consists of 12 residues.

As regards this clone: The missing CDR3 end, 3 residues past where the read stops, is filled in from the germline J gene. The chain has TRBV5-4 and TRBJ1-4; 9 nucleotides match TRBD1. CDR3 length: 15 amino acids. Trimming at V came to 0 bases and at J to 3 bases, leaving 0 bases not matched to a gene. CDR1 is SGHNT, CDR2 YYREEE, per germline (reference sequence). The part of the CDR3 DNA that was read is TGTGCCAGCAGCTTGGGACAGGGGGCTAATGAAAAA. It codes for CASSLGQGANEK. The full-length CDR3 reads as CASSLGQGANEKLFF. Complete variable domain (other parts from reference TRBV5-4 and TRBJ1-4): ETGVTQSPTHLIKTRGQQVTLRCSSQSGHNTVSWYQQALGQGPQFIFQYYREEENGRGNFPPRFSGLQFPNYSSELNVNALELDDSALYLCASSLGQGANEKLFFGSGTQLSVL.

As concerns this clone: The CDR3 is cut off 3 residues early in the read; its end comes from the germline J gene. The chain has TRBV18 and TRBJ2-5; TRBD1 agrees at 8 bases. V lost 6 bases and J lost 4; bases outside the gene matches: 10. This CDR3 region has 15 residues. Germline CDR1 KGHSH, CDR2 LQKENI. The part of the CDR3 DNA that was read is TGTGCCAGCTCGCCTACGGCAGGGGGCCGAGAGACC. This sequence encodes CASSPTAGGRET. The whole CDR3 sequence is CASSPTAGGRETQYF.

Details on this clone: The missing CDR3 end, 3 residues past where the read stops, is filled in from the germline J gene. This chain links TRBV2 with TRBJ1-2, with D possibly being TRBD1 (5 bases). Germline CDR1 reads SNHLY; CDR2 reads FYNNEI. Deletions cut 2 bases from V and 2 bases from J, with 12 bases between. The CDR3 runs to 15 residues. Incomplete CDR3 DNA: TGTGCCAGCAGTGAAAGCCCAGGGCCCAACTATGGC. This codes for CASSESPGPNYG. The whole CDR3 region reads CASSESPGPNYGYTF.

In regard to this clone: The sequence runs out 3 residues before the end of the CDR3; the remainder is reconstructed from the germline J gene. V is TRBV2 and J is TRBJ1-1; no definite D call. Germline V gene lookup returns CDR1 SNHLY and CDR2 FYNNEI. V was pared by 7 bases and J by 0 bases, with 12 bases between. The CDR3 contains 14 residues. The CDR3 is CASMMPRMNTEAFF. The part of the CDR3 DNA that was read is TGTGCCAGCATGATGCCCAGGATGAACACTGAA.

The CDR3 spells CASSPHRVKATNEKLFF. Partial CDR3 DNA: TGTGCCAGCTCACCGCACAGGGTGAAAGCAACTAATGAAAAA. The V call is TRBV18, the J call TRBJ1-4; D may be TRBD1 (6 bases). The read finishes 3 residues shy of the CDR3 end, and the germline J gene is used to complete it. With 3 bases removed from V and 0 bases from J, the gap between germline ends came to 14 bases. The germline V gene has CDR1 KGHSH and CDR2 LQKENI. The CDR3 length is 17 residues.

CDR3 DNA, as far as it was read: TGTGCCAGCAGTGAGCCGGGACACCCGAACACTGAA. Translated, it gives CASSEPGHPNTE. The entire CDR3 protein reads CASSEPGHPNTEAFF. The J gene is TRBJ1-1, the V gene TRBV6-1; D perhaps matches TRBD1 (6 bases). The read finishes 3 residues shy of the CDR3 end, and the germline J gene is used to complete it. Germline V gene sequence: CDR1 MNHNS, CDR2 SASEGT. Trimming took 3 bases from V and 1 from J, leaving 12 bases between them. The CDR3 spans 15 residues.

CDR3 protein: CASSRTSARNEQFF. The DNA read from the CDR3 is TGTGCCAGTAGTCGTACTAGCGCTAGGAATGAG. The V and J genes are TRBV19 and TRBJ2-1, with 7 bases that match TRBD2. The read ends 3 residues before the CDR3 terminus; that terminus is restored from the germline J gene. The length of the CDR3 is 14 residues. The germline V gene has CDR1 LNHDA and CDR2 SQIVND (reference sequence). With V trimmed by 5 bases and J by 7 bases, 8 bases remained unmatched.

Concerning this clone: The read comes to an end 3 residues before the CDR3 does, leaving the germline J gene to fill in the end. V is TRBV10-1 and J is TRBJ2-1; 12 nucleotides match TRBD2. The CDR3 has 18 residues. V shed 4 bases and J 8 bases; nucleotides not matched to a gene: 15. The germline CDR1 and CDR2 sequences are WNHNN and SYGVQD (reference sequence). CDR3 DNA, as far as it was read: TGCGCCAGCAGTGTTGTTGCTAGCGGGGGGGCCCAGTTGGATGAG. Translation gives CASSVVASGGAQLDE. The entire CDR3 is CASSVVASGGAQLDEQFF.

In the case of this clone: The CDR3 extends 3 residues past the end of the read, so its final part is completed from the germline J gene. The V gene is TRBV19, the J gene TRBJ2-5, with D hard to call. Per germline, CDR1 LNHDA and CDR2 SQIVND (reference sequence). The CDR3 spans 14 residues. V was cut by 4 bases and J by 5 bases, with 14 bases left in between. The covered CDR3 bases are TGTGCCAGTAGTAGTAGTCCTCTCGGTGAGACC. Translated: CASSSSPLGET. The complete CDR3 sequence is CASSSSPLGETQYF.

CDR3 DNA (partial): TGCGCCAGCAGCCCGATCGGACAGTACCAAGAGACC. Translation: CASSPIGQYQET. The whole CDR3 sequence reads CASSPIGQYQETQYF. The chain links TRBV5-1 to TRBJ2-5; TRBD1 might be the D (6 bases). The read terminates 3 residues ahead of where the CDR3 ends, so the germline J gene completes it. This CDR3 contains 15 residues. The V gene's germline CDR1 is SGHRS and CDR2 YFSETQ. Trimming stripped 4 bases from V and 0 bases from J, with 13 bases between.

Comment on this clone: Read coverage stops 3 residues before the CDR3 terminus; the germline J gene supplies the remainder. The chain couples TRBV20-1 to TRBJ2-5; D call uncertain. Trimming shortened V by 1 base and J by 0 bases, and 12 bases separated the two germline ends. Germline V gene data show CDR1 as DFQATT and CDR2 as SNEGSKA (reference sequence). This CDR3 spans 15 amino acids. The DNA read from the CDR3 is TGCAGTGCTAGAGGGCTTCCCAGGAACCAAGAGACC. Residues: CSARGLPRNQET. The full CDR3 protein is CSARGLPRNQETQYF.

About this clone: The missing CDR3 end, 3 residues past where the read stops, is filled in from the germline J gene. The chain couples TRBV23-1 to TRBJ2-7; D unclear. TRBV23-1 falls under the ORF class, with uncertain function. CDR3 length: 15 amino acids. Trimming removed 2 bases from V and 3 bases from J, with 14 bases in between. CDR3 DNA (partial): TGCGCCAGCAGTCAAACCTCGAGCTCGCTCTACGAG. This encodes CASSQTSSSLYE. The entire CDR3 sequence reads CASSQTSSSLYEQYF.

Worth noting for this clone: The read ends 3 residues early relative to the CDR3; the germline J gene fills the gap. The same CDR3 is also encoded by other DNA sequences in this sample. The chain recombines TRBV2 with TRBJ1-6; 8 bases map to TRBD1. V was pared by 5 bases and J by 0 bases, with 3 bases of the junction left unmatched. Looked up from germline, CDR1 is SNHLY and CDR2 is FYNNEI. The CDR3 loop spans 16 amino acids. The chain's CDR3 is CASSRDRSSYNSPLHF. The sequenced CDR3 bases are TGTGCCAGCAGTAGGGACAGGAGCTCCTATAATTCACCC. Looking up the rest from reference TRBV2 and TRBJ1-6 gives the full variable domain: EPEVTQTPSHQVTQMGQEVILRCVPISNHLYFYWYRQILGQKVEFLVSFYNNEISEKSEIFDDQFSVERPDGSNFTLKIRSTKLEDSAMYFCASSRDRSSYNSPLHFGNGTRLTVT.

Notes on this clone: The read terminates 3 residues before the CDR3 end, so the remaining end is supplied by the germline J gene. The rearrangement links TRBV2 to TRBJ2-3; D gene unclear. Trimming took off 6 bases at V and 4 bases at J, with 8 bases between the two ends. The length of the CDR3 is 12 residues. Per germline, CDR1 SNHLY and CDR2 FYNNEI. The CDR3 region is CASSRTADTQYF. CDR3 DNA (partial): TGTGCCAGCAGCCGAACGGCAGATACG.

CDR3 DNA, as far as it was read: TGCGCCAGCAGCACTAGGACAGGGGGGGCCTACACTGAA. Translating gives CASSTRTGGAYTE. The whole CDR3 sequence reads CASSTRTGGAYTEAFF. The chain is built from TRBV5-1 and TRBJ1-1; the match to TRBD1 covers 10 bases. The read ends 3 residues early relative to the CDR3; the germline J gene fills the gap. The ends lost 4 bases at V and 3 bases at J; junction bases unmatched: 9. The CDR3 consists of 16 residues. CDR1 is SGHRS and CDR2 is YFSETQ in the germline V gene.

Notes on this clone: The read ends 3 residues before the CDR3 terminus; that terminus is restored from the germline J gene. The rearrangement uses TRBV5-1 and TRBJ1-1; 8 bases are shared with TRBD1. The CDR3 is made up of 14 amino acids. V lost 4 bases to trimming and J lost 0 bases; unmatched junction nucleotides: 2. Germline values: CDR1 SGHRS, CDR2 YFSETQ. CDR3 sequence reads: CASSKTGVNTEAFF. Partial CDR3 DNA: TGCGCCAGCAGCAAGACAGGGGTGAACACTGAA.

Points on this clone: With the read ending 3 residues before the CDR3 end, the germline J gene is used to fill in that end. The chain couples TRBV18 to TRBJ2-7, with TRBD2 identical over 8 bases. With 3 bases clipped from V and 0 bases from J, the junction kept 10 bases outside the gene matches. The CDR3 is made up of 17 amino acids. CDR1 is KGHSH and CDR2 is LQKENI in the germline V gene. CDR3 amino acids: CASSPSSGGPSSYEQYF. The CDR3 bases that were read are TGTGCCAGCTCACCGTCCAGCGGGGGCCCTAGCTCCTACGAG.

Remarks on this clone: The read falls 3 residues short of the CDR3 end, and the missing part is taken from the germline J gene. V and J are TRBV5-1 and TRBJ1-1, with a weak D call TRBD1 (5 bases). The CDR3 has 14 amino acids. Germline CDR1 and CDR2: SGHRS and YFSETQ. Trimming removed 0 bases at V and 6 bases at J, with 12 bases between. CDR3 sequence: CASSLVTGVAEAFF. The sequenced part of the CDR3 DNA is TGCGCCAGCAGCTTGGTTACGGGGGTCGCTGAA.

Incomplete CDR3 DNA: TGTGCCAGTAGTATAATCTTTGGGGGACTCCCCTCCTACGAG. Amino acids: CASSIIFGGLPSYE. The full-length CDR3 reads as CASSIIFGGLPSYEQYF. The chain links TRBV19 to TRBJ2-7; TRBD2 might be the D (6 bases). The read gets to within 3 residues of the CDR3 end, and the germline J gene fills in the rest. Trimming cost V 2 bases and J 0 bases, with 17 bases left between them. In germline, CDR1 is LNHDA, CDR2 SQIVND (reference sequence). The CDR3 runs 17 residues. Looking up the rest from reference TRBV19 and TRBJ2-7 gives the full variable domain: DGGITQSPKYLFRKEGQNVTLSCEQNLNHDAMYWYRQDPGQGLRLIYYSQIVNDFQKGDIAEGYSVSREKKESFPLTVTSAQKNPTAFYLCASSIIFGGLPSYEQYFGPGTRLTVT.

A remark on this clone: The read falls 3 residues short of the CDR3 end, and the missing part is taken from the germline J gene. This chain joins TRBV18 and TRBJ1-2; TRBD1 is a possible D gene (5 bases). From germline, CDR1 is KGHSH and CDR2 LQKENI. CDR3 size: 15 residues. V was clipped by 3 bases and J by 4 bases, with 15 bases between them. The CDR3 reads CASSPPLTGSYGYTF. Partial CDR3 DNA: TGTGCCAGCTCACCGCCTCTAACAGGAAGCTATGGC.

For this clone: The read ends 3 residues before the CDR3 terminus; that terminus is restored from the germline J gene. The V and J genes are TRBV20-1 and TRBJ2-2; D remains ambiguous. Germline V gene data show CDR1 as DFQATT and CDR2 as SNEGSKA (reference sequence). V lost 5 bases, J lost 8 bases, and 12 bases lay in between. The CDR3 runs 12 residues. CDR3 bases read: TGCAGTGCTCCTAGTACACCGGGGGAG. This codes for CSAPSTPGE. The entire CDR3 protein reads CSAPSTPGELFF.

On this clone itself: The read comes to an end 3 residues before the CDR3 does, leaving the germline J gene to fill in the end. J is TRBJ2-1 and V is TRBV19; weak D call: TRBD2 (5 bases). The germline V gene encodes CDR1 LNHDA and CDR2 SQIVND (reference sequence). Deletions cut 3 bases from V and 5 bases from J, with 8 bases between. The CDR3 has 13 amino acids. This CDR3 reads CASSIQRNNEQFF. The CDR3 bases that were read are TGTGCCAGTAGTATCCAGCGGAACAATGAG.

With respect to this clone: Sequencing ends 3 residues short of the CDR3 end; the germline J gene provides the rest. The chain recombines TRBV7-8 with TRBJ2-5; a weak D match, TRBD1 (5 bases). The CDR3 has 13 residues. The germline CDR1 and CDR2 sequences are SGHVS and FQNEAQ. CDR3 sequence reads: CASSLGPQGTQYF. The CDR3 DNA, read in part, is TGTGCCAGCAGCTTGGGGCCCCAGGGAACC.

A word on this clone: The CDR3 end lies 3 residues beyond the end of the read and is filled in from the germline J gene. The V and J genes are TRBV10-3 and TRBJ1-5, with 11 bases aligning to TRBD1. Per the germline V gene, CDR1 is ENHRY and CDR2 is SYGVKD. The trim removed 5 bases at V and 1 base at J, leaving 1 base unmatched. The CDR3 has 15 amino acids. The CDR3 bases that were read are TGTGCCATCAGTCGGGACAGGGGGAGCAATCAGCCC. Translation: CAISRDRGSNQP. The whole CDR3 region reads CAISRDRGSNQPQHF.

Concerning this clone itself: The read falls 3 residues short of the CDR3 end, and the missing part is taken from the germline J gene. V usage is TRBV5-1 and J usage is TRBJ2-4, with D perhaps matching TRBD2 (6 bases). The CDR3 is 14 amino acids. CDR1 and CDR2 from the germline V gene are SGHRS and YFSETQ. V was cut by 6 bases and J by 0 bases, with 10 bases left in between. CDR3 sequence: CASTHGGAKNIQYF. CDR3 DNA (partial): TGCGCCAGCACCCACGGGGGAGCCAAAAACATT.